The source of this T cell receptor (beta chain) is a study of T cells after yellow fever vaccination. Template switching by 5'RACE produced TCR cDNA, adding a universal primer site and UMIs. TCRdb reanalysed the 5' RACE reads using MiXCR and keeps one entry per CDR3 protein. The table includes just under 600,000 distinct CDR3 sequences, approximately 13% detected once. The V gene end was trimmed by 5 bases and the J gene end by 6 bases; junction bases not matched to a gene: 8. CDR1 and CDR2 from the germline V gene are SGHNT and YYREEE (reference sequence). The CDR3 extends over 14 amino acids. Findings of the study overall: Abundant bulk-population clonotypes could contaminate the FACS-sorted repertoires.

This clonotype has more than one count but fewer than ten. Its antigen is not identified. The chain is built from TRBV5-4 and TRBJ2-1, with TRBD2 matching 7 bases. The clonotype originates from a man between 25 and 39 years old who received the YFV17D yellow fever vaccine. Sequenced here: PBMCs, sampled on the day of the yellow fever booster vaccination. CDR3 nucleotide sequence: TGTGCCAGCAGGGAGGGAGGGCCTATCAATGAGCAGTTCTTC. As protein: CASREGGPINEQFF.